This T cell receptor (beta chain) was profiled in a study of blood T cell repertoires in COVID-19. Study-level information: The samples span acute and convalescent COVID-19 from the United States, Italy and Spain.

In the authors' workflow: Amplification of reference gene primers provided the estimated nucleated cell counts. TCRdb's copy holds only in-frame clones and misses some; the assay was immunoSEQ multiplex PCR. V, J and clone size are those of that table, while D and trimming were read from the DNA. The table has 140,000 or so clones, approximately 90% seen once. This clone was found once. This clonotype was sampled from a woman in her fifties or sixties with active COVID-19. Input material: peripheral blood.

The CDR3 DNA follows: TGCGCCAGCAGTGAGTTGCTAGCGGGAGAGATAGGGAATGAGCAGTTCTTC. This gives the protein CASSELLAGEIGNEQFF. The chain uses TRBV10-1 and TRBJ2-1; 10 bases match TRBD2. This CDR3 has 17 residues. CDR1 is WNHNN, CDR2 SYGVQD, per germline (reference sequence). The trim removed 1 base at V and 7 bases at J, leaving 10 bases unmatched.